Detailed here is one T cell receptor beta chain. As yet, its antigen is unknown. This entry comes from a study of cytomegalovirus exposure and HLA in healthy donors. Study-wide background: Unique TCRs numbering roughly 85 million, obtained from HLA-typed donors, made up an early data release.

The CDR3 length is 16 residues. V was trimmed by 5 bases and J by 1 base, leaving 17 bases between them. CDR1 is LNHDA and CDR2 is SQIVND in the germline V gene (reference sequence). General observations from the study: The authors confirmed in vitro that three CMV-associated chains were specific for CMV antigens.

PCR involved 60 Vbeta and 13 Jbeta primers. Sequenced by immunoSEQ multiplex PCR; TCRdb stores in-frame clones only, minus some. The top ten hold approximately 1.6% of the sample, which has about 160,000 clones, roughly 73% seen once. The sample taken for sequencing was PBMCs. V gene TRBV19 combines with J gene TRBJ1-1; possible D gene TRBD1, 5 bases. The TCR was taken from a woman under 30 in good health and CMV-seronegative. The CDR3: CASSGGWEITNTEAFF. The DNA of the CDR3 is TGTGCCAGTAGTGGGGGGTGGGAAATCACGAACACTGAAGCTTTCTTT.